Shown below are 10 T cell receptor beta chains from a single sample sequenced in a study of T cells after posttransplantation cyclophosphamide. Method: immunoSEQ multiplex PCR; TCRdb's copy keeps in-frame clones and lacks some. The sample records 1,500 to 2,000 clones, approximately 94% being singletons. Sequenced input: naive CD8+ T cells sorted from PBMCs. The receptors stem from a woman aged 60-75 years in good health, CMV-negative, and a related stem cell transplant donor.

The chain recombines TRBV7-6 with TRBJ2-7; D is perhaps TRBD2 (5 bases). V shed 5 bases and J shed 5 bases, with 10 bases lying between them. From germline, CDR1 is SGHVS and CDR2 FNYEAQ. This CDR3 has 12 residues. CDR3 amino acids: CASSRGPNEQYF. CDR3 nucleotides: TGTGCCAGCAGCCGCGGGCCGAACGAGCAGTACTTC.

The chain links TRBV14 to TRBJ2-1; 11 positions agree with TRBD2. Per germline, CDR1 SGHDN and CDR2 FVKESK. V shed 0 bases, J shed 9 bases, and the junction held 10 bases outside the gene matches. The CDR3 has 17 residues. CDR3 nucleotide sequence: TGTGCCAGCAGCCAAGATATGACTAGCGGGAAGGGTAGTGAGCAGTTCTTC. Protein product: CASSQDMTSGKGSEQFF. Full variable domain (missing parts from reference TRBV14 and TRBJ2-1): EAGVTQFPSHSVIEKGQTVTLRCDPISGHDNLYWYRRVMGKEIKFLLHFVKESKQDESGMPNNRFLAERTGGTYSTLKVQPAELEDSGVYFCASSQDMTSGKGSEQFFGPGTRLTVL.

J is TRBJ1-2 and V is TRBV29-1; the match to TRBD1 covers 7 bases. The ends lost 3 bases at V and 8 bases at J; junction bases unmatched: 12. This CDR3 contains 14 residues. The V gene's germline CDR1 is SQVTM and CDR2 ANQGSEA. CDR3 sequence: CSVDRRDSSGGYTF. In DNA, the CDR3 is TGCAGCGTTGATCGGCGGGACAGTTCCGGAGGCTACACCTTC. Full variable domain (rest looked up from reference TRBV29-1 and TRBJ1-2): SAVISQKPSRDICQRGTSLTIQCQVDSQVTMMFWYRQQPGQSLTLIATANQGSEATYESGFVIDKFPISRPNLTFSTLTVSNMSPEDSSIYLCSVDRRDSSGGYTFGSGTRLTVV.

The genes are TRBV5-6 and TRBJ1-1, with 7 bases fitting TRBD1. CDR1 and CDR2 (germline): SGHDT, YYEEEE. Trimming took 4 bases from V and 5 from J; bases not matched to a gene: 8. The CDR3 spans 14 residues. The CDR3 DNA sequence: TGTGCCAGCAGCGCCTTGACAGGGTTTACTGAAGCTTTCTTT. As protein: CASSALTGFTEAFF.

V gene TRBV7-6 combines with J gene TRBJ2-7; TRBD1 aligns across 7 bases. This CDR3 spans 15 amino acids. The germline V gene encodes CDR1 SGHVS and CDR2 FNYEAQ. J was trimmed by 2 bases and V by 1 base; bases with no gene match: 5. The CDR3 loop reads CASSLEVGGPYEQYF. CDR3 nucleotide sequence: TGTGCCAGCAGCTTAGAGGTAGGGGGCCCCTACGAGCAGTACTTC.

This clone was counted a single time. The rearrangement links TRBV19 to TRBJ2-5; D is possibly TRBD2 (5 bases). The closer fit of TRBJ2-7 to the DNA end suggests the J call may be wrong. Germline V gives CDR1 LNHDA, CDR2 SQIVND (reference sequence). This CDR3 has 13 amino acids. CDR3 sequence reads: CASSSSIGYEQYF. CDR3 bases: TGTGCCAGTAGTTCTAGCATCGGTTACGAGCAGTACTTC.

The rearrangement uses TRBV4-3 and TRBJ1-1, with D possibly TRBD1 on 5 matching bases. CDR3 length: 14 amino acids. Germline-derived CDR1 and CDR2 are LGHNA and YSLEER. The germline V and J ends were trimmed by 0 bases and 5 bases, with 10 bases remaining between them. CDR3 bases: TGCGCCAGCAGCCAAGATTTGGGGGGAACTGAAGCTTTCTTT. This codes for CASSQDLGGTEAFF.

This clone came up once. The chain links TRBV30 to TRBJ2-7; 7 bases match TRBD1. V shed 5 bases and J 2 bases; nucleotides not matched to a gene: 9. Germline V lookup: CDR1 GTSNPN, CDR2 SVGIG (reference sequence). The CDR3 length is 14 residues. The CDR3 coding sequence is TGTGCCTGGGGTCCCGGTCAGGGGGCCTACGAGCAGTACTTC. It encodes CAWGPGQGAYEQYF.

This chain links TRBV6-5 with TRBJ1-1, with D possibly TRBD1 on 5 matching bases. The V end lost 0 bases, the J end lost 4 bases, and 6 bases lay between the germline ends. The CDR3 length is 13 residues. Germline CDR1 MNHEY, CDR2 SVGAGI. The CDR3 region has the DNA TGTGCCAGCAGTTACTCGGGGGGCACTGAAGCTTTCTTT. It yields the protein CASSYSGGTEAFF.

V is TRBV7-8 and J is TRBJ2-1; TRBD2 matches 9 bases. CDR1 SGHVS and CDR2 FQNEAQ come from the germline V gene. This CDR3 contains 17 residues. Unmatched junction bases numbered 4, after V lost 1 base and J lost 0 bases. The CDR3 nucleotides are TGTGCCAGCAGCTTAGTCGGGACTAGCCCCTCCTACAATGAGCAGTTCTTC. Translating gives CASSLVGTSPSYNEQFF.